This section outlines one T cell receptor (beta chain) sequence together with its context. It has no known antigen specificity. No qualities accompany the bases; no much larger clone lies one base away. These data belong to a study of T cells after yellow fever vaccination (dated by TCRdb to the late 2010s). Concerning the study at large: The SMART-Seq v4 Ultra Low Input RNA kit was used to prepare libraries from fractions with low cell numbers. Bulk PBMC replicates and cell subsets were isolated from blood drawn at multiple timepoints before and after both primary and secondary immunization. Two healthy male donors made up the cohort, one aged 18 to 29 years and the other aged 30 to 40 years. To follow T-cell clones before and after both primary and booster YFV17D yellow fever vaccination, bulk TCR alpha and beta repertoires underwent longitudinal sequencing.

CDR1 is given as GTSNPN and CDR2 as SVGIG, both from the germline V gene (reference sequence). V is clipped by 1 base and J by 5 bases, and the sequence between their germline boundaries is 9 bases long. The CDR3 runs 13 amino acids, cysteine and phenylalanine included. Only the CDR3 region is kept as DNA, spanning 39 bases read in frame from base 1. Per the publication, the treatment or condition label means: live attenuated yellow fever vaccine strain. At every blood-draw timepoint, two biological replicates of bulk PBMCs were collected. PBMCs were isolated from peripheral blood using a standard Ficoll-Paque protocol. TriZol was used to extract RNA from bulk PBMCs, CD4 and CD8 fractions, and dextramer-positive and dextramer-negative fractions. TCR cDNA was made using 5'RACE template switching, a step that added a universal primer site and unique molecular identifiers. Priming of cDNA synthesis was performed from both the TCR alpha and TCR beta constant segments. Library amplification involved two PCR steps, and the second step added sample barcodes and sequencing adapters. Sequencing of libraries was done on Illumina HiSeq 2500 (2x100 bp) or NovaSeq (2x150 bp). On the study's bioinformatics: Demultiplexing of reads and collapsing into UMI consensus sequences were performed with MIGEC, and V(D)J alignment was carried out with MiXCR. Clonotypes responding to the vaccine were identified with edgeR on replicate PBMC samples, with the criteria of FDR below 0.01 and a log2 fold change above 5 up to day 15. Bulk clonotypes were assigned CD4 or CD8 identity according to which sequenced CD4 or CD8 repertoire held them at higher abundance. Using fastp at Q25 and MiXCR, TCRdb reprocessed the public reads and kept productive beta chains. Every entry covers one CDR3 protein and lists the most common genes and DNA from its rows. V and J calls and clone size were set by TCRdb, not the authors. The sample profile shows hundreds of thousands of distinct CDR3 sequences; approximately 13% of them were found once. The leading ten clones occupy more than 13% of the sample.

Results and caveats for the whole study, not just this receptor: After the booster, most of the clones that had expanded following primary vaccination were detected again (just under 97% of CD4 and around 90% of CD8), which suggests that memory was broadly maintained. Only a couple of donors were included in the study, so the extent to which the findings can be generalized is limited. The secondary T-cell response was found to be weaker but faster than the primary response, with a peak reached on day 5 rather than on day 15. A small fraction of clonotypes appeared in both the CD4 and CD8 compartments, likely as a result of convergent recombination. FACS-sorted repertoires could contain abundant contaminating clonotypes from the bulk population, so computational filtering was required.

Sequences were derived from PBMCs, sampled on the day of the yellow fever booster vaccination. This sequence was found in a man aged 25 to 40 who received the YFV17D yellow fever vaccine. The sequence is built from TRBV30 and TRBJ2-1; D gene: possibly TRBD1, on 6 matching bases. CDR3 protein: CAWSGQGNNEQFF. Read as DNA, the sequence is TGTGCCTGGAGTGGGCAGGGGAACAATGAGCAGTTCTTC.